The 28 T cell receptor beta chains below come from one sample, sequenced in a study of lymphopenia after photon versus proton radiotherapy. Measured with immunoSEQ multiplex PCR; TCRdb has only the in-frame clones, and not every one. The table records some 25,000 clones, 90% of them present only once. Sequences were derived from peripheral blood, sampled from a patient treated with photon-based radiotherapy. These receptor sequences come from a woman aged 50 to 60 with cholangiocarcinoma.

CDR3 sequence reads: CATRGGNTEAFF. The DNA for the CDR3 is TGTGCCACCAGAGGCGGGAACACTGAAGCTTTCTTT. The V call is TRBV10-3, the J call TRBJ1-1; no firm D call. CDR1 is ENHRY, CDR2 SYGVKD, per germline. CDR3 size: 12 residues. Deletions cut 10 bases from V and 1 base from J, with 10 bases between.

The chain has TRBV18 and TRBJ2-3; 11 nucleotides match TRBD2. There are 14 residues in the CDR3. Germline V gene lookup returns CDR1 KGHSH and CDR2 LQKENI. The V and J ends lost 7 bases and 7 bases, in that order; junction bases with no gene match: 7. CDR3 region: CASFSGGAMNTQYF. The CDR3 bases are TGTGCCAGCTTTAGCGGGGGGGCCATGAATACGCAGTATTTT.

The chain employs TRBV4-1 and TRBJ1-1; 10 nucleotides match TRBD1. CDR1 and CDR2 (germline): MGHRA, YSYEKL. The length of the CDR3 is 15 residues. Trimming removed 3 bases from V and 6 bases from J; junction bases left unmatched: 7. The CDR3 sequence: CASSHPGTGVAEAFF. In nucleotides, the CDR3 is TGCGCCAGCAGCCACCCCGGGACAGGGGTGGCTGAAGCTTTCTTT.

The chain combines TRBV5-1 with TRBJ1-1; D is possibly TRBD1 (6 bases). CDR3 length: 15 amino acids. Germline V lookup: CDR1 SGHRS, CDR2 YFSETQ. The germline V and J ends were trimmed by 5 bases and 1 base, with 15 bases remaining between them. The DNA of the CDR3 is TGCGCCAGCAGACATTTCGACAGGCAGAACACTGAAGCTTTCTTT. It codes for CASRHFDRQNTEAFF.

The rearrangement uses TRBV7-2 and TRBJ1-1, with a weak D call TRBD1 (5 bases). This CDR3 comprises 12 residues. Germline V gives CDR1 SGHTA, CDR2 FQGNSA. Trimming stripped 3 bases from V and 11 bases from J, with 13 bases between. The CDR3 is CASSLESGEAFF. CDR3 in DNA: TGTGCCAGCAGCTTGGAGTCGGGGGAGGCTTTCTTT.

The rearrangement links TRBV7-2 to TRBJ2-5, with D perhaps matching TRBD2 (5 bases). Germline CDR1 and CDR2: SGHTA and FQGNSA. Trimming removed 6 bases from V and 10 bases from J, with 12 bases in between. The CDR3 totals 11 residues. CDR3 bases: TGTGCCAGCAGTGACTACTCCAGCCAGTACTTC. Protein: CASSDYSSQYF.

This chain joins TRBV29-1 and TRBJ1-6; perhaps TRBD1 as D (5 bases). The CDR3 loop spans 13 amino acids. Germline V lookup: CDR1 SQVTM, CDR2 ANQGSEA. Trimming removed 5 bases at V and 9 bases at J, with 14 bases between. CDR3 sequence (DNA): TGCAGCGTTTCCGGGCCGAGGGGTTCACCCCTCCACTTT. Translation gives CSVSGPRGSPLHF.

Only one count was recorded for this clone. The rearrangement uses TRBV7-2 and TRBJ2-5; TRBD2 might be the D (5 bases). Trimming stripped 1 base from V and 7 bases from J, with 19 bases between. Germline-derived CDR1 and CDR2 are SGHTA and FQGNSA. CDR3 length: 16 amino acids. The CDR3, as DNA: TGTGCCAGCAGCTTAGGTGCTGGATTTGGGCGGGCGACCCAGTACTTC. Translated, it gives CASSLGAGFGRATQYF.

The table lists this clone with a count of one. The genes are TRBV9 and TRBJ1-6; possibly TRBD1 for D (5 bases). The CDR3 runs to 14 residues. Germline loops: CDR1 SGDLS, CDR2 YYNGEE. The ends were cut back, 0 bases at V and 6 bases at J, with 7 bases in the middle. The CDR3 sequence: CASSVETVNSPLHF. The DNA for the CDR3 is TGTGCCAGCAGCGTAGAGACAGTTAATTCACCCCTCCACTTT.

The chain has TRBV14 and TRBJ2-1, with D possibly TRBD2 on 6 matching bases. There are 17 residues in the CDR3. V shed 2 bases and J shed 4 bases, with 18 bases lying between them. Per the germline V gene, CDR1 is SGHDN and CDR2 is FVKESK. The CDR3 DNA sequence: TGTGCCAGCAGCCAATTCCTAAGGACTAACTCTTACAATGAGCAGTTCTTC. This encodes CASSQFLRTNSYNEQFF.

The chain employs TRBV25-1 and TRBJ1-1, with D possibly TRBD1 on 6 matching bases. The germline V gene encodes CDR1 MGHDK and CDR2 SYGVNS. The CDR3 length is 13 residues. V was pared by 6 bases and J by 4 bases, with 12 bases between. The DNA for the CDR3 is TGTGCCAGCAGGGCAGGGGATCGCACTGAAGCTTTCTTT. Its translation is CASRAGDRTEAFF. Full variable domain (rest looked up from reference TRBV25-1 and TRBJ1-1): EADIYQTPRYLVIGTGKKITLECSQTMGHDKMYWYQQDPGMELHLIHYSYGVNSTEKGDLSSESTVSRIRTEHFPLTLESARPSHTSQYLCASRAGDRTEAFFGQGTRLTVV.

The gene calls are TRBV28 and TRBJ2-7, with D unresolved. Per the germline V gene, CDR1 is MDHEN and CDR2 is SYDVKM. CDR3 size: 12 residues. Trimming left V 4 bases short and J 3 bases short, with 7 bases between. DNA of the CDR3: TGTGCCAGCAGTTCAACTTACTACGAGCAGTACTTC. Encoded protein: CASSSTYYEQYF.

This clone came up a few times. The chain employs TRBV6-5 and TRBJ2-2, with 10 positions matching TRBD2. The CDR3 has 15 residues. Germline assignment: CDR1 MNHEY and CDR2 SVGAGI. J was trimmed by 6 bases and V by 6 bases; bases with no gene match: 7. The chain's CDR3 is CASRRTSGVPGELFF. The DNA for the CDR3 is TGTGCCAGCAGGCGTACTAGCGGGGTCCCCGGGGAGCTGTTTTTT.

The chain carries TRBV19 and TRBJ2-2; TRBD2 matches 7 bases. V dropped 3 bases and J dropped 6; count of bases not matched to a gene: 4. This CDR3 region has 14 residues. Looked up from germline, CDR1 is LNHDA and CDR2 is SQIVND (reference sequence). DNA of the CDR3: TGTGCCAGTAGTATGTACCGGGAGGCCGGGGAGCTGTTTTTT. It yields the protein CASSMYREAGELFF. The whole variable domain, remainder taken from reference TRBV19 and TRBJ2-2, is DGGITQSPKYLFRKEGQNVTLSCEQNLNHDAMYWYRQDPGQGLRLIYYSQIVNDFQKGDIAEGYSVSREKKESFPLTVTSAQKNPTAFYLCASSMYREAGELFFGEGSRLTVL.

The chain employs TRBV19 and TRBJ2-1, with D tentatively TRBD1 or TRBD2 (5 bases each). The V end lost 10 bases, the J end lost 9 bases, and 19 bases lay between the germline ends. The germline V gene encodes CDR1 LNHDA and CDR2 SQIVND (reference sequence). The CDR3 totals 13 residues. This CDR3 is CAITRGRVSEQFF. CDR3 bases: TGTGCCATCACGAGGGGACGGGTAAGTGAGCAGTTCTTC.

This chain joins TRBV4-3 and TRBJ1-2, with D uncertain. V lost 0 bases, J lost 4 bases, and 12 bases lay in between. The CDR3 extends over 15 amino acids. Germline lookup yields CDR1 LGHNA and CDR2 YSLEER. The CDR3 here is CASSQEGHRPYGYTF. The DNA for the CDR3 is TGCGCCAGCAGCCAAGAAGGGCACAGACCCTATGGCTACACCTTC.

The chain uses TRBV5-8 and TRBJ2-7; 12 bases match TRBD1. Per the germline V gene, CDR1 is SGHTS and CDR2 is YDEGEE. The CDR3 consists of 14 residues. Trimming removed 7 bases from V and 4 bases from J; junction bases left unmatched: 6. CDR3 sequence reads: CASARDRGPYEQYF. CDR3 DNA: TGTGCCAGCGCGAGGGACAGGGGGCCGTACGAGCAGTACTTC. Drawing the rest from reference TRBV5-8 and TRBJ2-7, the complete variable domain is EAGVTQSPTHLIKTRGQQATLRCSPISGHTSVYWYQQALGLGLQFLLWYDEGEERNRGNFPPRFSGRQFPNYSSELNVNALELEDSALYLCASARDRGPYEQYFGPGTRLTVT.

This chain uses TRBV18 with TRBJ2-5, with TRBD1 as a possible D gene (6 bases). The germline V gene encodes CDR1 KGHSH and CDR2 LQKENI. V lost 3 bases, J lost 3 bases, and 11 bases lay in between. This CDR3 is built from 14 residues. The CDR3 bases are TGTGCCAGCTCACCTAGACAGGTCGAAGAGACCCAGTACTTC. Amino acid sequence: CASSPRQVEETQYF.

V is TRBV6-5 and J is TRBJ1-1; TRBD1 might be the D (6 bases). Trimming took 6 bases from V and 10 from J, leaving 15 bases between them. There are 12 residues in the CDR3. Germline loops: CDR1 MNHEY, CDR2 SVGAGI. The CDR3 region is CASSVPRGTAFF. CDR3 DNA sequence: TGTGCCAGCAGCGTACCTAGGGGGACAGCTTTCTTT.

This sequence joins TRBV6-5 and TRBJ2-5; TRBD2 aligns across 8 bases. The CDR3 covers 16 residues. V lost 2 bases to trimming and J lost 2 bases; unmatched junction nucleotides: 7. Germline CDR1 reads MNHEY; CDR2 reads SVGAGI. The CDR3: CASSYLSGTSQETQYF. The CDR3, as DNA: TGTGCCAGCAGTTACCTTAGCGGGACATCACAAGAGACCCAGTACTTC.

V and J are TRBV5-4 and TRBJ1-2; weak D call: TRBD1 (6 bases). The V gene's germline CDR1 is SGHNT and CDR2 YYREEE (reference sequence). V lost 4 bases and J lost 6, with 13 bases in between. The CDR3 spans 13 residues. This CDR3 is CASSPTGMDGYTF. The CDR3 DNA reads as TGTGCCAGCAGCCCCACAGGGATGGATGGCTACACCTTC.

V gene TRBV4-3 combines with J gene TRBJ1-1; a weak D match, TRBD1 (6 bases). Germline loops: CDR1 LGHNA, CDR2 YSLEER. V was cut by 4 bases and J by 6 bases, with 15 bases left in between. The CDR3 spans 14 residues. The CDR3 reads CASSRGQLNAEAFF. DNA of the CDR3: TGCGCCAGCAGCCGCGGACAGTTAAACGCTGAAGCTTTCTTT.

The CDR3 reads CASRGTGGSNQPQHF. CDR3 nucleotide sequence: TGTGCCAGCAGAGGGACAGGGGGCAGCAATCAGCCCCAGCATTTT. The chain links TRBV28 to TRBJ1-5, with 12 bases lining up with TRBD1. CDR3 length equals 15 residues. Germline-derived CDR1 and CDR2 are MDHEN and SYDVKM. The V segment lost 6 bases and the J segment 1 base; nucleotides outside the gene matches: 1.

This clone turned up a few times. Other nucleotide sequences from this sample produce the same CDR3. The V gene is TRBV18, the J gene TRBJ2-1; 7 bases line up with TRBD1. The germline CDR1 and CDR2 sequences are KGHSH and LQKENI. This CDR3 region has 16 residues. V lost 4 bases to trimming and J lost 4 bases; unmatched junction nucleotides: 10. CDR3 loop: CASSRTRQGPYNEQFF. As DNA, the CDR3 is TGTGCCAGCTCACGAACCCGACAGGGCCCATACAATGAGCAGTTCTTC.

The chain couples TRBV9 to TRBJ2-6; 9 positions agree with TRBD1. Germline V gene lookup returns CDR1 SGDLS and CDR2 YYNGEE. V gave up 3 bases and J gave up 2 bases; unmatched junction bases: 6. The CDR3 extends over 17 amino acids. The CDR3 nucleotides are TGTGCCAGCAGCGGGAGGGACAGGGAGGCTGGGGCCAACGTCCTGACTTTC. Protein sequence: CASSGRDREAGANVLTF.

The chain employs TRBV2 and TRBJ1-5; no definite D call. The V and J ends lost 4 bases and 3 bases respectively, with 10 bases between them. This CDR3 has 14 residues. Germline lookup yields CDR1 SNHLY and CDR2 FYNNEI. The CDR3 here is CASSVSGNNQPQHF. The CDR3 bases are TGTGCCAGCAGTGTTTCGGGGAACAATCAGCCCCAGCATTTT.

This chain uses TRBV10-2 with TRBJ1-2; D may be TRBD1 (5 bases). Looked up from germline, CDR1 is WSHSY and CDR2 is SAAADI. This CDR3 comprises 13 residues. V lost 8 bases, J lost 8 bases, and 18 bases lay in between. CDR3 loop: CASSWGDIGGYTF. The CDR3, as DNA: TGCGCCAGCTCCTGGGGGGATATTGGCGGCTACACCTTC.

The rearrangement joins TRBV15 to TRBJ1-1, with TRBD1 as a possible D gene (5 bases). The germline gives CDR1 LNHNV, CDR2 YYDKDF (reference sequence). CDR3 length: 14 amino acids. Between the trimmed V and J ends, which lost 2 bases and 7 bases, there was a span of 14 bases. The chain's CDR3 is CATSRRGGAIEAFF. The DNA for the CDR3 is TGTGCCACCAGCAGACGGGGAGGGGCGATTGAAGCTTTCTTT.